This T cell receptor (beta chain) was sequenced in a study of blood T cell repertoires in COVID-19. Generated by immunoSEQ multiplex PCR, the TCRdb table keeps only in-frame clones and is missing some. The table has 70,000 or so clones, around nine tenths seen once; the top ten hold over 10%. Germline CDR1 reads GTSNPN; CDR2 reads SVGIG (reference sequence). Trimming removed 2 bases at V and 2 bases at J, with 13 bases between. The CDR3 extends over 15 amino acids. The rearrangement links TRBV30 to TRBJ1-3; D might be TRBD1 (6 bases). The specimen was peripheral blood. The receptor was derived from a woman aged 60-70 years with acute or convalescent COVID-19. The CDR3 bases are TGTGCCTGGAGTATAAACAGGGTGGCTGGAAACACCATATATTTT. Encoded protein: CAWSINRVAGNTIYF.